This T cell receptor (beta chain) comes out of a study of identical twins. TCRdb re-derived calls from the 5' RACE reads in MiXCR, one entry per CDR3 protein. The repertoire includes roughly 350,000 distinct CDR3 sequences, 9% to 15% of them detected once, and around 6.9% sits in the top ten. This clonotype was counted only a few times. Per the germline V gene, CDR1 is MDHEN and CDR2 is SYDVKM. The ends were cut back, 2 bases at V and 5 bases at J, with 12 bases in the middle. The CDR3 contains 14 residues. The sample was also linked to a second study, of yellow fever vaccine responses in identical twins.

V usage is TRBV28 and J usage is TRBJ2-5; D ambiguous. The clonotype comes from a woman aged 18-29 years in good health. Sequenced sample: CD8+ T cells sorted from blood. CDR3 bases: TGTGCCAGCAGTTTACGGCCGGACGGGGAGACCCAGTACTTC. It codes for CASSLRPDGETQYF.